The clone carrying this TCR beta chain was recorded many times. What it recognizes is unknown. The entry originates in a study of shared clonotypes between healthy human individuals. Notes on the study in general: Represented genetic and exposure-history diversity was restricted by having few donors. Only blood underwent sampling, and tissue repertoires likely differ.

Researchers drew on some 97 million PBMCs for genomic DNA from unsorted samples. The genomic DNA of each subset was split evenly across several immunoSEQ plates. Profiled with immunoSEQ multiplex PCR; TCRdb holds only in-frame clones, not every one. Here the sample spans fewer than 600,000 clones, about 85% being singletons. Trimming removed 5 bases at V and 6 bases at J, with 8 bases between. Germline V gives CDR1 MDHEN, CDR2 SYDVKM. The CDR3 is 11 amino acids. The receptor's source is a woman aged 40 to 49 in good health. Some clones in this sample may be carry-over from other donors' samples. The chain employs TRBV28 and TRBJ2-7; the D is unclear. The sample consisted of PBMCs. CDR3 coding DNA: TGTGCCAGCAGTGGGCGAATCGAGCAGTACTTC. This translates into CASSGRIEQYF.